The 6 T cell receptor beta chains below come from one sample, sequenced in a study of identifying expanded T cells in peripheral blood. Clones were sequenced by immunoSEQ multiplex PCR, and TCRdb holds only the in-frame ones, with some missing. The table includes some 99,000 clones, about 87% detected once. Sequenced input: blood. All receptors come from a person aged 18-70 years in good health.

The V and J genes are TRBV27 and TRBJ2-7; TRBD2 aligns across 12 bases. V dropped 4 bases and J dropped 3; count of bases not matched to a gene: 10. Per the germline V gene, CDR1 is MNHEY and CDR2 is SMNVEV (reference sequence). This CDR3 contains 17 residues. CDR3 loop: CASSSRTSGRFIYEQYF. The CDR3 DNA is TGTGCCAGCAGTTCGCGAACTAGCGGGAGGTTCATCTACGAGCAGTACTTC.

This chain links TRBV4-3 with TRBJ2-1, with 8 bases matching TRBD1. V trimming: 3 bases; J trimming: 8 bases; junction bases outside the gene matches: 3. This CDR3 spans 13 amino acids. Germline lookup yields CDR1 LGHNA and CDR2 YSLEER. The CDR3 here is CASSHGQGYEQFF. The CDR3 DNA sequence: TGCGCCAGCAGCCACGGACAGGGCTATGAGCAGTTCTTC.

This clone was observed a few times. V gene TRBV7-2 combines with J gene TRBJ1-1; no clear D. CDR1 is SGHTA, CDR2 FQGNSA, per germline. The CDR3 consists of 14 residues. Trimming took 2 bases from V and 2 from J, leaving 9 bases between them. The CDR3 nucleotides are TGTGCCAGCAGCTTACGAAGGACCAACACTGAAGCTTTCTTT. Translating gives CASSLRRTNTEAFF.

For the CDR3, the DNA is TGTGCCAGCAGCTTAGGGGGTGCGGGTTGGTATGAGCAGTTCTTC. Its protein product is CASSLGGAGWYEQFF. The gene calls are TRBV11-2 and TRBJ2-1; tentatively, D is TRBD2 (5 bases). The CDR3 extends over 15 amino acids. V was cut by 1 base and J by 8 bases, with 15 bases left in between. The germline gives CDR1 SGHAT, CDR2 FQNNGV.

V is TRBV11-3 and J is TRBJ2-5; no clear D. Germline V gives CDR1 SGHNT, CDR2 YENEEA. The V gene lost 8 bases and the J gene lost 1 base, with 11 bases spanning the gap. The CDR3 covers 13 residues. CDR3 sequence reads: CASGFTAQETQYF. CDR3 in DNA: TGTGCCAGCGGTTTTACGGCCCAAGAGACCCAGTACTTC. The full variable domain, rest sourced from reference TRBV11-3 and TRBJ2-5, is EAGVVQSPRYKIIEKKQPVAFWCNPISGHNTLYWYLQNLGQGPELLIRYENEEAVDDSQLPKDRFSAERLKGVDSTLKIQPAELGDSAVYLCASGFTAQETQYFGPGTRLLVL.

This chain connects TRBV4-3 to TRBJ2-2; D is uncertain. The CDR3 covers 14 residues. The germline CDR1 and CDR2 sequences are LGHNA and YSLEER. V shed 4 bases and J shed 3 bases, with 9 bases lying between them. The CDR3 reads CASSPNLYTGELFF. The CDR3 DNA reads TGCGCCAGCAGCCCCAACTTGTACACCGGGGAGCTGTTTTTT.